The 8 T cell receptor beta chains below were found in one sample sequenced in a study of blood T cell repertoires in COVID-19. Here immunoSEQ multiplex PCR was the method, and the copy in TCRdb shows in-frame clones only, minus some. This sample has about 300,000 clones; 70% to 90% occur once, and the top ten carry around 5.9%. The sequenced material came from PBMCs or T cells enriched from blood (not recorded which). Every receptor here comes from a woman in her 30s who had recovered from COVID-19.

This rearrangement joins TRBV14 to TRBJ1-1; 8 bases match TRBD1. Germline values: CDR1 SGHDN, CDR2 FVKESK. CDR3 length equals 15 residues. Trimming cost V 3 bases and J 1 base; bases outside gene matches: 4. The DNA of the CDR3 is TGTGCCAGCAGCCACCGGACAGGGTGGAACACTGAAGCTTTCTTT. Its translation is CASSHRTGWNTEAFF.

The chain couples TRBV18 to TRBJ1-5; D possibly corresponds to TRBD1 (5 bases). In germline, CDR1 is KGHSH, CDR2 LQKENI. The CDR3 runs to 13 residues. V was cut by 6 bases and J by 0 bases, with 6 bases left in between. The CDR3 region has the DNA TGTGCCAGCTCCAGGGATAGCAATCAGCCCCAGCATTTT. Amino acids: CASSRDSNQPQHF.

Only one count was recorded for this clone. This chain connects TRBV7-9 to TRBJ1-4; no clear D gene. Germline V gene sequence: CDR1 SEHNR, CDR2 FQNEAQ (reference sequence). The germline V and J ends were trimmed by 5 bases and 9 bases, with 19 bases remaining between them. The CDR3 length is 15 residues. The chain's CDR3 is CASSSSDPGPQKLFF. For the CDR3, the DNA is TGTGCCAGCAGCAGCTCCGACCCTGGGCCCCAAAAACTGTTTTTT.

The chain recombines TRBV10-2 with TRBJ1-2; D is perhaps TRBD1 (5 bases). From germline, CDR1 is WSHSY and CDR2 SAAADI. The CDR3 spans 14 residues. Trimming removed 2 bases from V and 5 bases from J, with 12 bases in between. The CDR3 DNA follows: TGCGCCAGCAGTGAGGTCCAGGGAGGTTATGGCTACACCTTC. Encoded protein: CASSEVQGGYGYTF.

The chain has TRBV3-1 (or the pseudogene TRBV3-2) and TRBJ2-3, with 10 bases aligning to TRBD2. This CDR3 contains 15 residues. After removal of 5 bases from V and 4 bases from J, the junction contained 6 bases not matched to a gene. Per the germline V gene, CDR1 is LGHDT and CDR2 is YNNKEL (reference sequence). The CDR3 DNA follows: TGTGCCAGCAGCGCCCCAGCGGGGGGGGCAGATACGCAGTATTTT. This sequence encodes CASSAPAGGADTQYF.

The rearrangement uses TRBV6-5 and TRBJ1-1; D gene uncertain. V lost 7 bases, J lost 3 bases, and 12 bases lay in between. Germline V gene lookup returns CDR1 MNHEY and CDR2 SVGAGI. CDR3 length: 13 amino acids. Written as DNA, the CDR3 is TGTGCCAGCACCCGGAGGGCGGACACTGAAGCTTTCTTT. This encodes CASTRRADTEAFF.

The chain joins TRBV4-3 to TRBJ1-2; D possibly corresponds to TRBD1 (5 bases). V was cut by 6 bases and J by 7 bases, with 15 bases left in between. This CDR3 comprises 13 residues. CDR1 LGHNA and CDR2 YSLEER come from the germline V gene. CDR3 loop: CASRRGAGLGYTF. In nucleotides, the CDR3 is TGCGCCAGCAGGCGCGGTGCGGGGCTTGGCTACACCTTC.

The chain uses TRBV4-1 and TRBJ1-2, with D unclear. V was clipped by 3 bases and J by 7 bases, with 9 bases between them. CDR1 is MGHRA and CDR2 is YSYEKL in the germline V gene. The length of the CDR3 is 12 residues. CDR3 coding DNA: TGCGCCAGCAGCCACACGGGTGGTGGCTACACCTTC. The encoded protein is CASSHTGGGYTF.